The rows below give T cell receptor beta chains drawn from one sample of a study of cytomegalovirus exposure and HLA in healthy donors. Assay: immunoSEQ multiplex PCR; the TCRdb copy retains only in-frame clones and omits some. This table has under 300,000 clones, about 83% appearing once. Sequencing was done on a sample of PBMCs. The receptor source for this set is a woman in her thirties or forties in good health and CMV-seropositive. The CDR3 runs from the conserved cysteine through the conserved F or W. The D gene is left open where the match is weak. Clone size, where shown, is once, few, many, or a class for clones that have expanded.

clone_size,d_call,j_call,v_call,cdr3_nt,cdr3_aa
-,-,TRBJ2-7,TRBV28,TGTGCCAGCAGTTTAGCCGATCAACGGTCTTACGAGCAGTACTTC,CASSLADQRSYEQYF
-,TRBD1,TRBJ1-1,TRBV28,TGTGCCAGCAGAAGCATGGACAGGGGGGCTGAAGCTTTCTTT,CASRSMDRGAEAFF
-,-,TRBJ1-4,TRBV5-1,TGCGCCAGCAGCTCTGCAACTAATGAAAAACTGTTTTTT,CASSSATNEKLFF
-,-,TRBJ2-1,TRBV9,TGTGCCAGCAGCCGACTTGGGGAGAGAGTCAATGAGCAGTTCTTC,CASSRLGERVNEQFF
-,-,TRBJ2-3,TRBV29-1,TGCAGCGGGGCCGTTTGGGTGACAGATACGCAGTATTTT,CSGAVWVTDTQYF
-,-,TRBJ2-2,TRBV27,TGTGCCAGCAGCTTCTTCTTCTCCAGTTCTGACACCGGGGAGCTGTTTTTT,CASSFFFSSSDTGELFF
-,-,TRBJ2-3,TRBV10-3,TGTGCCACCCATACAGGCACAGATACGCAGTATTTT,CATHTGTDTQYF
once,-,TRBJ2-7,TRBV5-5,TGTGCCAGCAGTTATGGACAGAATTTGGGCTACGAGCAGTACTTC,CASSYGQNLGYEQYF
-,-,TRBJ1-2,TRBV5-1,TGCGCCAGCAGCTTAACTACAGGGAACTATGGCTACACCTTC,CASSLTTGNYGYTF
-,TRBD1,TRBJ2-1,TRBV9,TGTGCCAGCAGCGTACCCACCACCCCCGGGACAGGGGGCGACCTATACAATGAGCAGTTCTTC,CASSVPTTPGTGGDLYNEQFF
-,-,TRBJ2-2,TRBV6-4,TGTGCCAGCAGTGAAGGGGTATCCGGGGAGCTGTTTTTT,CASSEGVSGELFF
-,TRBD2,TRBJ2-7,TRBV7-2,TGTGCCAGCAGCCTTACTAGCGACTCCTACGAGCAGTACTTC,CASSLTSDSYEQYF
-,-,TRBJ1-1,TRBV9,TGTGCCAGCAGCGTAGTCTTCGGACAGCACACTGAAGCTTTCTTT,CASSVVFGQHTEAFF
once,TRBD2,TRBJ2-7,TRBV18,TGTGCCAGCTCTCTCACTAGCGGGGATACCTACGAGCAGTACTTC,CASSLTSGDTYEQYF
-,-,TRBJ2-7,TRBV2,TGTGCCAGCGGAGGGGCTACCTACGAGCAGTACTTC,CASGGATYEQYF
-,-,TRBJ2-7,TRBV4-3,TGCGCCAGCAGCCAAGATGGGGGGTACGAGCAGTACTTC,CASSQDGGYEQYF
-,TRBD1,TRBJ1-5,TRBV13,TGTGCCAGCAGCTCGGGGACAGGGGGCGGTCAGCCCCAGCATTTT,CASSSGTGGGQPQHF
-,TRBD1,TRBJ2-7,TRBV27,TGTGCCAGCAGTTGGACGACAGGGTACGAGCAGTACTTC,CASSWTTGYEQYF
-,TRBD2,TRBJ2-7,TRBV4-1,TGCGCCAGCAGCCAAGATTGGGCTAGCGGGAGTTACGAGCAGTACTTC,CASSQDWASGSYEQYF
-,-,TRBJ1-1,TRBV10-2,TGCGCCAGCAGTGATCCGGGGTTGAACACTGAAGCTTTCTTT,CASSDPGLNTEAFF
-,-,TRBJ2-3,TRBV2,TGTGCCAGCAGTGTTGTCTCAGATACGCAGTATTTT,CASSVVSDTQYF
few,-,TRBJ2-1,TRBV5-1,TGCGCCAGCAGCCCCGGGGGAAGCTCCTACAATGAGCAGTTCTTC,CASSPGGSSYNEQFF
-,-,TRBJ2-3,TRBV11-3,TGTGCCAGCAGCTTAGATTTGGGCGGGAAAGATACGCAGTATTTT,CASSLDLGGKDTQYF
few,-,TRBJ1-6,TRBV27,TGTGCCAGCAGTTCTGGCAATTTTAATTCACCCCTCCACTTT,CASSSGNFNSPLHF
once,-,TRBJ1-2,TRBV20-1,TGCAGTGCTAGAGCGAGGGATGGCTACACCTTC,CSARARDGYTF
-,TRBD1,TRBJ2-7,TRBV2,TGTGCCAGAGGACAGGGGTATGGGTATGAGCAGTACTTC,CARGQGYGYEQYF
-,-,TRBJ2-7,TRBV30,TGTGCCTGGAGTGTAGACAGTTACTACGAGCAGTACTTC,CAWSVDSYYEQYF
-,-,TRBJ2-7,TRBV10-1,TGCGCCAGCAGTGAGGGGCCGACACCCTCCTACGAGCAGTACTTC,CASSEGPTPSYEQYF